This TCR beta chain appears in the sequencing data of a study of blood T cell repertoires in COVID-19. Some clones are missing from TCRdb's copy, which holds only in-frame ones; the method was immunoSEQ multiplex PCR. The table has 270,000 or so clones, approximately 90% seen once. V was cut by 7 bases and J by 6 bases, with 9 bases left in between. Germline CDR1 SNHLY, CDR2 FYNNEI. The CDR3 contains 11 residues. The sequenced sample was PBMCs or T cells enriched from blood (not recorded which). The chain combines TRBV2 with TRBJ1-1; no clear D. The source of this sequence is a woman between 40 and 55 years old with acute COVID-19. CDR3 DNA: TGTGCCAGCATCGGAGTTTCTGAAGCTTTCTTT. Its protein is CASIGVSEAFF.